Below are 8 T cell receptor beta chains sequenced from a single sample in a study of regulatory T cells in long-lasting Graves disease. Arm-PCR of CDR3 regions with iRepertoire HTBI primers generated TCR beta libraries. Via MiXCR, TCRdb re-called the multiplex PCR reads, giving one row per CDR3 protein. The table has over 400,000 distinct CDR3 sequences, 13% to 15% seen once; the top ten hold approximately 15%. Time point meaning: newly diagnosed GD, antithyroid drugs for less than 3 months. Extracted RNA from PBMCs served as the source of the TCR library. A further study also used this sample, focusing on T cells in Graves' hyperthyroidism and ophthalmopathy.

Sequencing used peripheral blood mononuclear cells (PBMCs), obtained at new diagnosis, from a patient treated with antithyroid drugs. These receptors originate from a woman between 50 and 59 years old with Graves disease.

This clonotype was seen ten or more times. V and J are TRBV28 and TRBJ2-3, with 7 bases aligning to TRBD1. The CDR3 totals 16 residues. CDR1 and CDR2 from the germline V gene are MDHEN and SYDVKM. The junction had 10 bases not matched to a gene; V was cut back by 5 bases and J by 2 bases. The CDR3 DNA reads TGTGCCAGCAGTCCACTTCGGACAGGAACCACAGATACGCAGTATTTT. This sequence encodes CASSPLRTGTTDTQYF.

This clonotype was picked up many times. The gene calls are TRBV7-9 and TRBJ2-5, with D maybe TRBD2 (5 bases). The CDR3 runs 13 residues. Germline V gene sequence: CDR1 SEHNR, CDR2 FQNEAQ (reference sequence). V was trimmed by 4 bases and J by 5 bases, leaving 11 bases between them. CDR3 protein: CASSSSGEETQYF. CDR3 in DNA: TGTGCCAGCAGCTCTTCCGGGGAGGAGACCCAGTACTTC.

At least ten counts were recorded for this clonotype. At one end the junction does not follow the germline gene, possibly because of a read error. The chain joins TRBV10-3 to TRBJ2-2; tentative D call: TRBD2 (9 bases). Looked up from germline, CDR1 is ENHRY and CDR2 is SYGVKD. This CDR3 contains 15 residues. CDR3 sequence (DNA): TGTGCCATCAGTGCGCAGGGGGCCGTAGCGGGGGAGCTGTTTTTC. Protein sequence: CAISAQGAVAGELFF.

This clonotype was observed a handful of times. The rearrangement links TRBV5-5 to TRBJ2-3, with D perhaps assigned TRBD1 or TRBD2 (5 bases each). The CDR3 length is 17 residues. V lost 0 bases and J 5 bases, leaving 19 bases between the germline ends. The germline gives CDR1 SGHKS, CDR2 YYEKEE (reference sequence). CDR3 loop: CASSLAVWTLQGDTQYF. CDR3 nucleotide sequence: TGTGCCAGCAGCTTGGCCGTTTGGACTCTTCAGGGAGATACGCAGTATTTT. Full variable domain (missing parts from reference TRBV5-5 and TRBJ2-3): DAGVTQSPTHLIKTRGQQVTLRCSPISGHKSVSWYQQVLGQGPQFIFQYYEKEERGRGNFPDRFSARQFPNYSSELNVNALLLGDSALYLCASSLAVWTLQGDTQYFGPGTRLTVL.

V is TRBV14 and J is TRBJ2-7; TRBD1 is a possible D gene (5 bases). Between the trimmed V and J ends, which lost 4 bases and 3 bases, there was a span of 13 bases. This CDR3 comprises 14 residues. Germline V gene sequence: CDR1 SGHDN, CDR2 FVKESK. The CDR3 nucleotides are TGTGCCAGCAGCCGCAGACAGAATAACTACGAGCAGTACTTC. As protein: CASSRRQNNYEQYF.

This clonotype appeared many times. The chain couples TRBV28 to TRBJ1-1, with TRBD1 matching 12 bases. The germline V gene encodes CDR1 MDHEN and CDR2 SYDVKM. CDR3 length equals 15 residues. V shed 2 bases and J 4 bases; nucleotides not matched to a gene: 2. The DNA of the CDR3 is TGTGCCAGCAGTTTAGGGACAGGGGGCCGCACTGAAGCTTTCTTT. Its translation: CASSLGTGGRTEAFF. The variable domain in full, with the rest retrieved from reference TRBV28 and TRBJ1-1, is DVKVTQSSRYLVKRTGEKVFLECVQDMDHENMFWYRQDPGLGLRLIYFSYDVKMKEKGDIPEGYSVSREKKERFSLILESASTNQTSMYLCASSLGTGGRTEAFFGQGTRLTVV.

With regard to this clonotype: Given a much more abundant clone one base away, this may be a read error. The chain employs TRBV20-1 and TRBJ2-3; TRBD1 matches 7 bases. Germline values: CDR1 DFQATT, CDR2 SNEGSKA (reference sequence). V shed 8 bases and J 4 bases; nucleotides not matched to a gene: 12. CDR3 length: 14 residues. The CDR3 protein is CSTSSTGAADTQYF. CDR3 DNA: TGCAGTACCTCCTCTACAGGGGCGGCAGATACGCAGTATTTT.

This clonotype appeared many times. The chain links TRBV7-2 to TRBJ2-1, with D tentatively TRBD2 (6 bases). Germline CDR1 reads SGHTA; CDR2 reads FQGNSA. V was cut by 5 bases and J by 8 bases, with 13 bases left in between. This CDR3 contains 13 residues. Here the CDR3 DNA reads TGTGCCAGCAGCCCCGGTTGGGGGGATGAGCAGTTCTTC. This gives the protein CASSPGWGDEQFF.